This entry concerns a single T cell receptor (beta chain). The ends lost 4 bases at V and 8 bases at J; junction bases unmatched: 16. The length of the CDR3 is 17 residues. Germline lookup yields CDR1 SGHRS and CDR2 YFSETQ. The data stem from a study of blood T cell repertoires in COVID-19. The method was immunoSEQ multiplex PCR; TCRdb's version includes in-frame clones alone and lacks a portion of them. The sample lists roughly 140,000 clones; over 75% were seen once. This chain links TRBV5-1 with TRBJ2-2, with 8 bases that match TRBD1. The clonotype originates from a woman aged 55-70 years with COVID-19, enrolled during active disease. Sequencing input: peripheral blood. The DNA for the CDR3 is TGCGCCAGCAGCCGCGACCCCGGACAGGGAATTCGGGGGGAGCTGTTTTTT. Protein: CASSRDPGQGIRGELFF.